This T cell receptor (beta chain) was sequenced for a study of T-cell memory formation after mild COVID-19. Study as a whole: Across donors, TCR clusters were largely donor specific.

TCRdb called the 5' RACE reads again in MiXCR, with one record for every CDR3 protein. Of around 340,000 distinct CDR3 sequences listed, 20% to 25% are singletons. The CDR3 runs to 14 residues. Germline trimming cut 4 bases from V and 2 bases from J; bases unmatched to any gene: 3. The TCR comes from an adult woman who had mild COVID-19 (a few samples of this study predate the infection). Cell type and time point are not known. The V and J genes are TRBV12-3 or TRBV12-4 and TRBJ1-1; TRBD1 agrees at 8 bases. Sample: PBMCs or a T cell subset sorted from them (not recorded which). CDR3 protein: CASSYRGTNTEAFF. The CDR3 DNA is TGTGCCAGCAGTTACAGGGGGACTAACACTGAAGCTTTCTTT.